This T cell receptor (beta chain) was sequenced in a study of T cells after yellow fever vaccination. This clonotype was counted only a few times. TCRdb re-called the 5' RACE reads with MiXCR, one entry per CDR3 protein. The top ten hold 13% to 15% of the sample, which has hundreds of thousands of distinct CDR3 sequences, over 15% seen once. The TCR comes from a young man who received the YFV17D yellow fever vaccine. Here the sequenced sample was PBMCs, taken 15 days after the yellow fever booster vaccination.

This chain's CDR3 is CASSLTHEQYF. The CDR3 nucleotides read TGTGCCAGCAGCCTGACGCACGAGCAGTACTTC. This chain joins TRBV7-2 and TRBJ2-7; D gene uncertain. V was clipped by 5 bases and J by 5 bases, with 7 bases between them. CDR3 length equals 11 residues. The germline CDR1 and CDR2 sequences are SGHTA and FQGNSA.